The sequence of this TCR beta chain was determined in a study of a mutant IDH1 vaccine in newly diagnosed glioma. Whole-study context: Former treatment meant radiotherapy, temozolomide, or both; the majority had gotten both.

Time point specified: week 35, safety follow-up. A single vaccine dose contained 300 ug of mutant IDH1 20-mer peptide, and topical imiquimod was used with it. Produced via immunoSEQ multiplex PCR; TCRdb's table is partial and in-frame only. The table records about 26,000 clones, roughly 80% of them present only once. This CDR3 is 15 amino acids long. From germline, CDR1 is SGHRS and CDR2 YFSETQ. J was trimmed by 3 bases and V by 4 bases; bases with no gene match: 7. A note on this clone: The antigen remains unidentified.

The input for sequencing was PBMCs, taken from a glioma patient whose treatment included an IDH1 peptide vaccine. This TCR was recovered from a man in his thirties or forties with glioma. The rearrangement uses TRBV5-1 and TRBJ2-1, with TRBD2 matching over 7 bases. CDR3 protein: CASSPGGSYYNEQFF. The DNA for the CDR3 is TGCGCCAGCAGCCCGGGGGGTTCCTACTACAATGAGCAGTTCTTC.